This entry lists 10 T cell receptor beta chains sequenced from one sample in a study of blood T cell repertoires in COVID-19 (dated by TCRdb to 2019 to 2021). The library was made by the immunoSEQ multiplex PCR assay. TCRdb carries this immuneACCESS record with in-frame sequences only. Its versions omit some clonotypes, under half of them owing to an unresolved V gene in the studies checked, with the rest unexplained. The table for this sample lists over 85,000 clones; around 86% of them were counted only once. The ten largest clones represent around 4.1% of the sample. The source material was peripheral blood. Source of these receptors: a man in his sixties with acute or convalescent COVID-19.

This clone was picked up a small number of times. CDR3: CASSLAAGRTETQYF. The CDR3 DNA reads as TGTGCCAGCAGCTTAGCGGCAGGGCGAACGGAGACCCAGTACTTC. The rearrangement uses TRBV7-9 and TRBJ2-5; D perhaps matches TRBD1 (5 bases). The CDR3 has 15 residues. Trimming took off 0 bases at V and 5 bases at J, with 13 bases between the two ends. Germline V lookup: CDR1 SEHNR, CDR2 FQNEAQ (reference sequence).

The chain uses TRBV4-1 and TRBJ2-3; 10 positions agree with TRBD2. Looked up from germline, CDR1 is MGHRA and CDR2 is YSYEKL. CDR3 length: 17 amino acids. Trimming took 1 base from V and 4 from J; bases not matched to a gene: 8. CDR3 in amino acids: CASSQGLSGGVADTQYF. The CDR3 DNA follows: TGCGCCAGCAGCCAAGGACTAAGCGGGGGGGTTGCAGATACGCAGTATTTT.

This clone occurred once. The chain employs TRBV2 and TRBJ2-7, with D perhaps TRBD2 (6 bases). This CDR3 comprises 15 residues. Germline assignment: CDR1 SNHLY and CDR2 FYNNEI. The V gene lost 2 bases and the J gene lost 6 bases, with 17 bases spanning the gap. The chain's CDR3 is CASSERGIAGGEQYF. The DNA for the CDR3 is TGTGCCAGCAGTGAACGCGGCATTGCCGGGGGCGAGCAGTACTTC.

V is TRBV19 and J is TRBJ2-5; D is perhaps TRBD1 (5 bases). The CDR3 sequence is 14 residues long. Looked up from germline, CDR1 is LNHDA and CDR2 is SQIVND (reference sequence). The V gene lost 1 base and the J gene lost 6 bases, with 12 bases spanning the gap. The chain's CDR3 is CASSIVDSLQTQYF. The CDR3 bases are TGTGCCAGTAGTATAGTTGACAGTCTGCAGACCCAGTACTTC.

The chain recombines TRBV27 with TRBJ2-3; 13 nucleotides align to TRBD2. Germline V gene sequence: CDR1 MNHEY, CDR2 SMNVEV (reference sequence). This CDR3 spans 16 amino acids. The ends lost 2 bases at V and 9 bases at J; junction bases unmatched: 8. The CDR3 is CASSLDGTSGIVTQYF. CDR3 coding DNA: TGTGCCAGCAGTTTAGACGGGACTAGCGGGATTGTCACGCAGTATTTT.

The chain is built from TRBV11-2 and TRBJ2-1; 7 bases are a match to TRBD1. This CDR3 is 15 amino acids long. CDR1 is SGHAT, CDR2 FQNNGV, per germline. The V gene end was trimmed by 4 bases and the J gene end by 0 bases; junction bases not matched to a gene: 3. The chain's CDR3 is CASSSQGDSYNEQFF. The CDR3 bases are TGTGCCAGCAGCTCTCAGGGGGACTCCTACAATGAGCAGTTCTTC. The full variable domain, in which reference TRBV11-2 and TRBJ2-1 provide the parts outside the CDR3, is EAGVAQSPRYKIIEKRQSVAFWCNPISGHATLYWYQQILGQGPKLLIQFQNNGVVDDSQLPKDRFSAERLKGVDSTLKIQPAKLEDSAVYLCASSSQGDSYNEQFFGPGTRLTVL.

This clone appeared a few times. The chain is built from TRBV4-2 and TRBJ2-7; perhaps TRBD2 as D (5 bases). V was shortened by 4 bases and J by 2 bases, with 15 bases between the two germline ends. CDR1 and CDR2 (germline): LGHNA, YNFKEQ. The CDR3 is 15 residues long. The CDR3 nucleotides read TGTGCCAGCAGCCGGGCAGGCGAGCGGACCTACGAGCAGTACTTC. Protein sequence: CASSRAGERTYEQYF.

The genes are TRBV5-4 and TRBJ2-5; 10 positions agree with TRBD2. With V trimmed by 4 bases and J by 4 bases, 7 bases remained unmatched. The length of the CDR3 is 15 residues. The germline V gene encodes CDR1 SGHNT and CDR2 YYREEE (reference sequence). The CDR3 DNA follows: TGTGCCAGCAGCCTCCAGCGGGGGGGCCGAGAGACCCAGTACTTC. Translated, it gives CASSLQRGGRETQYF.

This rearrangement joins TRBV4-2 to TRBJ1-2; a weak D match, TRBD1 (5 bases). The V gene's germline CDR1 is LGHNA and CDR2 YNFKEQ. The germline V and J ends were trimmed by 5 bases and 9 bases, with 13 bases remaining between them. This CDR3 is 12 amino acids long. CDR3 coding DNA: TGTGCCAGCAGCGAAAGGATGGGGCGCTACACCTTC. Encoded protein: CASSERMGRYTF.

J is TRBJ1-1 and V is TRBV6-4; the D is unclear. The CDR3 sequence is 12 residues long. CDR1 is MRHNA and CDR2 is SNTAGT in the germline V gene. The germline V and J ends were trimmed by 6 bases and 1 base, with 6 bases remaining between them. CDR3 DNA: TGTGCCAGCAGCTCGGGGAACACTGAAGCTTTCTTT. This gives the protein CASSSGNTEAFF.